The clone carrying this TCR beta chain occurred once. The data derive from a study of CD8+ T cells in alopecia areata. After isolation, RNA underwent reverse transcription to generate cDNA as the sequencing template. Sequenced by immunoSEQ multiplex PCR; TCRdb stores in-frame clones only, minus some. The sample contains over 150,000 clones, approximately 56% of which appear only once. Obtained from alopecia areata patients were lesional scalp punch biopsies along with peripheral blood. Trimming cost V 3 bases and J 5 bases, with 4 bases left between them. The CDR3 sequence is 11 residues long. Germline values: CDR1 SNHLY, CDR2 FYNNEI.

The V call is TRBV2, the J call TRBJ2-5; D is ambiguous. The source was CD4+ T cells sorted from blood, collected at week 0. The TCR originated in a human donor with alopecia areata. The CDR3: CASSDWETQYF. CDR3 DNA: TGTGCCAGCAGTGATTGGGAGACCCAGTACTTC.